One and the same sample provided the 10 T cell receptor beta chains below, sequenced in a study of shared clonotypes between healthy human individuals. Data came from immunoSEQ multiplex PCR; TCRdb stores just in-frame clones and leaves some out. The data hold under 2,500,000 clones, with roughly 95% observed a single time. The source material was naive CD4+ T cells sorted from blood. Documented subset: CD45RA+ positively selected. These receptors came from a man aged 18-30 years in good health.

Turning to this clone: The sample holds other DNA sequences that translate to the same CDR3. The chain is built from TRBV6-1 and TRBJ2-3; D remains unclear. Germline V CDR1 and CDR2: MNHNS, SASEGT. The V gene lost 0 bases and the J gene lost 0 bases, with 4 bases spanning the gap. This CDR3 comprises 14 residues. The CDR3 reads CASSEARSTDTQYF. The CDR3 DNA sequence: TGTGCCAGCAGTGAAGCAAGGAGCACAGATACGCAGTATTTT.

J is TRBJ1-5 and V is TRBV28, with TRBD1 as a possible D gene (5 bases). Trimming pared 3 bases from V and 6 bases from J, leaving 15 bases between. The germline CDR1 and CDR2 sequences are MDHEN and SYDVKM. This CDR3 comprises 15 residues. In nucleotides, the CDR3 is TGTGCCAGCAGTTTTTTTCGGCAGGGAGGTCAGCCCCAGCATTTT. This encodes CASSFFRQGGQPQHF. The full variable domain, rest sourced from reference TRBV28 and TRBJ1-5, is DVKVTQSSRYLVKRTGEKVFLECVQDMDHENMFWYRQDPGLGLRLIYFSYDVKMKEKGDIPEGYSVSREKKERFSLILESASTNQTSMYLCASSFFRQGGQPQHFGDGTRLSIL.

The table lists this clone with a count of one. The V call is TRBV5-4, the J call TRBJ2-3; 7 positions agree with TRBD2. The CDR3 loop spans 15 amino acids. Per germline, CDR1 SGHNT and CDR2 YYREEE (reference sequence). The V gene end was trimmed by 4 bases and the J gene end by 0 bases; junction bases not matched to a gene: 5. The CDR3 DNA follows: TGTGCCAGCAGCCCGACTAGCAGGAGCACAGATACGCAGTATTTT. Amino acid sequence: CASSPTSRSTDTQYF.

As to this clone: Other nucleotide sequences in the sample specify the same CDR3. The chain employs TRBV9 and TRBJ2-7; possibly TRBD1 for D (6 bases). V lost 3 bases to trimming and J lost 4 bases, with 8 bases between them. This CDR3 contains 12 residues. CDR1 and CDR2 from the germline V gene are SGDLS and YYNGEE. CDR3 loop: CASSATGYEQYF. In DNA form, the CDR3 reads TGTGCCAGCAGCGCAACAGGGTACGAGCAGTACTTC.

This chain links TRBV5-6 with TRBJ2-1; D uncertain. This CDR3 contains 14 residues. Trimming shortened V by 0 bases and J by 0 bases, and 4 bases separated the two germline ends. Per germline, CDR1 SGHDT and CDR2 YYEEEE. CDR3 amino acids: CASSLDPSYNEQFF. The CDR3 region has the DNA TGTGCCAGCAGCTTGGATCCCTCCTACAATGAGCAGTTCTTC. Combining the CDR3 with reference TRBV5-6 and TRBJ2-1 gives the whole variable domain DAGVTQSPTHLIKTRGQQVTLRCSPKSGHDTVSWYQQALGQGPQFIFQYYEEEERQRGNFPDRFSGHQFPNYSSELNVNALLLGDSALYLCASSLDPSYNEQFFGPGTRLTVL.

A remark on this clone: Other DNA sequences in this specimen translate into the identical CDR3. The chain combines TRBV5-1 with TRBJ2-7; TRBD1 matches 7 bases. Germline V lookup: CDR1 SGHRS, CDR2 YFSETQ. V shed 4 bases and J 2 bases; nucleotides not matched to a gene: 6. The CDR3 is 14 residues long. CDR3 residues: CASSPGQETYEQYF. Written as DNA, the CDR3 is TGCGCCAGCAGCCCTGGACAGGAGACCTACGAGCAGTACTTC.

Concerning this clone: This same CDR3 is encoded by further DNA sequences in the sample. The gene calls are TRBV28 and TRBJ1-1; no clear D gene. Trimming cost V 5 bases and J 0 bases, with 7 bases left between them. In germline, CDR1 is MDHEN, CDR2 SYDVKM. The CDR3 consists of 13 residues. Written as DNA, the CDR3 is TGTGCCAGCAGTCCTTCAGTGAACACTGAAGCTTTCTTT. This gives the protein CASSPSVNTEAFF.

Points on this clone: The sample holds other DNA sequences that translate to the same CDR3. The chain is built from TRBV19 and TRBJ1-3, with D possibly being TRBD1 (6 bases). Germline V gene sequence: CDR1 LNHDA, CDR2 SQIVND (reference sequence). Trimming removed 6 bases at V and 1 base at J, with 7 bases between. The CDR3 loop spans 13 amino acids. In DNA, the CDR3 is TGTGCCAGTAGGCAGGGGTCTGGAAACACCATATATTTT. Translated, it gives CASRQGSGNTIYF.

This clone was seen only once. The rearrangement joins TRBV6-1 to TRBJ2-2; D is ambiguous. The V gene lost 5 bases and the J gene lost 0 bases, with 10 bases spanning the gap. The CDR3 has 15 residues. CDR1 is MNHNS and CDR2 is SASEGT in the germline V gene. The CDR3 reads CASSMSRANTGELFF. CDR3 coding DNA: TGTGCCAGCAGTATGTCCCGCGCGAACACCGGGGAGCTGTTTTTT.

This clone was seen a single time. The rearrangement joins TRBV13 to TRBJ2-7, with 9 positions matching TRBD2. The CDR3 totals 17 residues. After removal of 5 bases from V and 2 bases from J, the junction contained 13 bases not matched to a gene. Germline CDR1 and CDR2: PRHDT and FYEKMQ (reference sequence). In DNA form, the CDR3 reads TGTGCCAGCAGCCCATGGACTAGCGTGAAGAGGACCTACGAGCAGTACTTC. This codes for CASSPWTSVKRTYEQYF.